This TCR beta chain was obtained from a study of T-cell memory formation after mild COVID-19 (dated by TCRdb to about 2021). In the study overall: TCR sequence clusters from the two donors were found to be largely donor specific. Two young, previously healthy adult volunteers made up the cohort, one male and one female. T-cell clones expanding and contracting after mild COVID-19 in two donors were tracked by longitudinal TCRalpha and TCRbeta repertoire sequencing. Study-level results and caveats: SARS-CoV-2 specificity of the second-wave clones peaking on day 37 was not confirmed. Clones that contracted from day 15 to 85 showed balanced CD4/CD8 phenotypes, whereas a second wave of clones that expanded from day 15 to 37 leaned towards CD4+. Only a couple of mild cases were covered by the study, and larger cohorts that include severe cases with pre-infection samples were considered necessary. The detection of some responding clones in pre-infection memory suggests that pre-existing cross-reactive memory T cells joined the SARS-CoV-2 response. Contracting CD4+ clones appeared mostly in the CM and EM memory subsets, whereas CD8+ clones were enriched in EMRA.

This clonotype was observed a few times. Which antigen it targets is not known. No base quality values were provided; no much bigger clone lies one nucleotide off. The CDR3 contains 15 residues, cysteine and phenylalanine counted. Only the CDR3 part of the read is kept: 45 bases, read in frame from the first base. Relative to germline, V is missing 5 bases and J is missing 5 bases, with 8 bases of the junction outside any gene match. The sample was run on an Illumina NovaSeq 6000. TCRalpha and TCRbeta cDNA libraries were built by 5'RACE with constant-segment primers, adding sample barcodes and unique molecular identifiers. RNA was extracted from every sample with Trizol reagent. Amplification of the libraries took two PCR steps, and the second step added a second sample barcode plus Illumina TruSeq adapters. Libraries were sequenced on an Illumina NovaSeq with 2 x 150 bp paired-end reads. In the original analysis: With migec v1.2.7, reads were demultiplexed and then collapsed into UMI-guided consensus sequences. Using mixcr v2.1.11, the UMI consensuses were aligned to TRA and TRB V and J templates and assembled into clonotypes. Expanded or contracted clonotypes were those called significant by both edgeR and NoisET, with noise models trained on biological replicates. For edgeR calls, the thresholds were a false discovery rate-adjusted p below 0.01 and a log2 fold-change of 1. As an exploratory analysis of dynamics, max-normalized trajectories of the 1000 most abundant clonotypes were examined with PCA combined with hierarchical clustering. Each responding clone was given a CD4 or CD8 phenotype based on the CD4+ and CD8+ repertoires, which had been sequenced separately. The raw public reads went through TCRdb reprocessing: fastp at Q25, MiXCR clone calling, in-frame beta chains kept. Under each unique CDR3 protein, matching rows form one entry showing the most common genes and DNA. None of the V and J calls come from the authors' own analysis; TCRdb made them. The sample table holds 40,000 to 60,000 distinct CDR3 sequences, of which over 8.5% were seen once. The ten largest clones capture 12% of the sample.

Ficoll-Paque density gradient centrifugation was used to isolate PBMCs. This clonotype was sampled from an adult woman who had mild COVID-19 (a few samples of this study predate the infection). The sample titles of this study are shuffled in the database, so cell type and time point are left out; the donor was told from shared clones. The chain was built from TRBV12-3 or TRBV12-4 and TRBJ1-4; 7 central bases correspond to TRBD1. Material: PBMCs or a T cell subset sorted from them (not recorded which). CDR3 reads: CASSLTGVGNEKLFF. The nucleotides are TGTGCCAGCAGTCTCACAGGGGTCGGAAATGAAAAACTGTTTTTT.